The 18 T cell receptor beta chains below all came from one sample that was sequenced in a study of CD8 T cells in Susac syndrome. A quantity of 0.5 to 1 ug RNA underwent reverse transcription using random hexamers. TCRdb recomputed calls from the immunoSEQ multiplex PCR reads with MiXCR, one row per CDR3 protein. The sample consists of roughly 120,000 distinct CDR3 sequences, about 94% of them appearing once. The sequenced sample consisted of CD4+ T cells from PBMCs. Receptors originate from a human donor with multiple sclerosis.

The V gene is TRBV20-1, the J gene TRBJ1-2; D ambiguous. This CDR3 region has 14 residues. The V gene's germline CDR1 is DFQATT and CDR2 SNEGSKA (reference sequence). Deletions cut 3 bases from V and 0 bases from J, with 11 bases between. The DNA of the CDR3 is TGCAGTGCTAGGATCCCAACCTCTAACTATGGCTACACCTTC. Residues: CSARIPTSNYGYTF.

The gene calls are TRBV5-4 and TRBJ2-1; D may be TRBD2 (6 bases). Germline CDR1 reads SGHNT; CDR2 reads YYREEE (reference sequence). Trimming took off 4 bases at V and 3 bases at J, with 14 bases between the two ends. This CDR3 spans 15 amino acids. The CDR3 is CASSAGPGYYNEQFF. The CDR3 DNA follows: TGTGCCAGCAGCGCGGGACCGGGATACTACAATGAGCAGTTCTTC.

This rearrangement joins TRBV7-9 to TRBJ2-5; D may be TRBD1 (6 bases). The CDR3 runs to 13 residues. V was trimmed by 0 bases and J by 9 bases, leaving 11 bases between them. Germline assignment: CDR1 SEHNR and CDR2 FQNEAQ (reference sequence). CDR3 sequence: CASSLAIPGAQYF. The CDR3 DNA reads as TGTGCCAGCAGCTTAGCGATTCCAGGGGCCCAGTACTTC.

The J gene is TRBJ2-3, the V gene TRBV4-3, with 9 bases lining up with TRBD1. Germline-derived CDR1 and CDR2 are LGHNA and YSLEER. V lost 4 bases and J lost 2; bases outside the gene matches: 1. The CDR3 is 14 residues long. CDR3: CASSRDRVTDTQYF. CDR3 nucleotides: TGCGCCAGCAGCCGGGACAGGGTCACAGATACGCAGTATTTT.

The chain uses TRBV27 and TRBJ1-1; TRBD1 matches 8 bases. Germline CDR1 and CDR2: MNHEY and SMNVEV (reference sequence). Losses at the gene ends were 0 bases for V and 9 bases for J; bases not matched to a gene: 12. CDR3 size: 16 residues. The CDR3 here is CASSLSPPETGAKAFF. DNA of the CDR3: TGTGCCAGCAGTTTATCGCCTCCGGAGACAGGGGCAAAAGCTTTCTTT.

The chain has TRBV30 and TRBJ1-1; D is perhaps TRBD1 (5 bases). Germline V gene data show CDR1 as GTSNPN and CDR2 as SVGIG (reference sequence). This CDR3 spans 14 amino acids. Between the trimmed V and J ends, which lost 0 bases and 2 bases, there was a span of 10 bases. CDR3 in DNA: TGTGCCTGGAGTGTAGGGACGATCAACACTGAAGCTTTCTTT. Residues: CAWSVGTINTEAFF.

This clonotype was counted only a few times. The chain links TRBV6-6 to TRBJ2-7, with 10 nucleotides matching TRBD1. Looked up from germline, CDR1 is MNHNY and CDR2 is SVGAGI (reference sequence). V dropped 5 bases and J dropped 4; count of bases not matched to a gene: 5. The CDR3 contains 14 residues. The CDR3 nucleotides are TGTGCCAGCAGTCCCCGGGACAGGGGATACGAGCAGTACTTC. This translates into CASSPRDRGYEQYF.

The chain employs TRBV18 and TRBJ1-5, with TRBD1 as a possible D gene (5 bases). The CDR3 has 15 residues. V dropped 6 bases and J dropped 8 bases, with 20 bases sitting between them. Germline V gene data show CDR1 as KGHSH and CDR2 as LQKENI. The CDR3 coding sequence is TGTGCCAGCTCCCGGGGCACAGGTACAATGGAGCCCCAGCATTTT. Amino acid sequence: CASSRGTGTMEPQHF.

The CDR3 region has the DNA TGTGCCAGCAGTCCCAGGGGTACGGACGAGCAGTACTTC. The encoded protein is CASSPRGTDEQYF. The gene calls are TRBV6-1 and TRBJ2-7, with D possibly matching TRBD1 (6 bases). Germline values: CDR1 MNHNS, CDR2 SASEGT. This CDR3 contains 13 residues. The V and J ends lost 5 bases and 5 bases respectively, with 13 bases between them.

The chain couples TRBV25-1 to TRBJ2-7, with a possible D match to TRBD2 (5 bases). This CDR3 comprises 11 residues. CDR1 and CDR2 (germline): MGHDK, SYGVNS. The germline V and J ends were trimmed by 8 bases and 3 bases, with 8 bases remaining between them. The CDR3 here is CASQRNYEQYF. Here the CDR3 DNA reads TGTGCCAGCCAGCGGAACTACGAGCAGTACTTC.

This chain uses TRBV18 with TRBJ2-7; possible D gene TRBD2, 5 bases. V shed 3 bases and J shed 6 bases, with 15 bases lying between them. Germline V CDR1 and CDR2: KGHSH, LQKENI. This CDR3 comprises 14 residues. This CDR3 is CASSPNEGIGEQYF. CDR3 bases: TGTGCCAGCTCACCTAACGAGGGAATAGGCGAGCAGTACTTC.

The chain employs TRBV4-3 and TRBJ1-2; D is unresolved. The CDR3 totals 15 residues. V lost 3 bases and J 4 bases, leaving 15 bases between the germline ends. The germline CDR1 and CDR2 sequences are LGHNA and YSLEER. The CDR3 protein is CASSQEWALGYGYTF. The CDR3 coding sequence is TGCGCCAGCAGCCAGGAGTGGGCTTTGGGCTATGGCTACACCTTC.

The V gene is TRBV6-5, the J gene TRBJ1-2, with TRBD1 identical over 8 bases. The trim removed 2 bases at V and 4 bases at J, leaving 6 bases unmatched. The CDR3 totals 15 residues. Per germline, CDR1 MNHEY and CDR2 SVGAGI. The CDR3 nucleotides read TGTGCCAGCAGTTACGATACAGGGGGGAGCTATGGCTACACCTTC. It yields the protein CASSYDTGGSYGYTF.

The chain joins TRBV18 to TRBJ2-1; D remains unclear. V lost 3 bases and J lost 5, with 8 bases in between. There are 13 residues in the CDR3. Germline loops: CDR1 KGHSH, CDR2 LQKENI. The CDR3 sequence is CASSPGRDNEQFF. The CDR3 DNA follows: TGTGCCAGCTCACCGGGTCGAGACAATGAGCAGTTCTTC.

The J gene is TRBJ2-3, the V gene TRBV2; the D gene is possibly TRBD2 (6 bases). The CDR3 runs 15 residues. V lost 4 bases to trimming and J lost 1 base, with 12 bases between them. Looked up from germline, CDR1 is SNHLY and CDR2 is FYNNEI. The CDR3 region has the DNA TGTGCCAGCAGTGTTCTTAGCGGAGGCACAGATACGCAGTATTTT. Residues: CASSVLSGGTDTQYF.

CDR3 sequence: CASSYSTGGNGYTF. CDR3 sequence (DNA): TGTGCCAGCAGTTACTCGACAGGGGGGAATGGCTACACCTTC. J is TRBJ1-2 and V is TRBV6-5; 9 bases line up with TRBD1. The V and J ends lost 0 bases and 6 bases, in that order; junction bases with no gene match: 2. From germline, CDR1 is MNHEY and CDR2 SVGAGI. The CDR3 loop spans 14 amino acids.

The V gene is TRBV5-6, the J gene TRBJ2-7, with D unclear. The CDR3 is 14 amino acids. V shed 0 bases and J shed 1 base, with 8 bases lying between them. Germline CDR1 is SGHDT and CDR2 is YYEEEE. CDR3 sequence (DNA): TGTGCCAGCAGCTTGGCCTCTAGATCCTACGAGCAGTACTTC. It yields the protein CASSLASRSYEQYF. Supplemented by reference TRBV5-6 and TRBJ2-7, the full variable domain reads DAGVTQSPTHLIKTRGQQVTLRCSPKSGHDTVSWYQQALGQGPQFIFQYYEEEERQRGNFPDRFSGHQFPNYSSELNVNALLLGDSALYLCASSLASRSYEQYFGPGTRLTVT.

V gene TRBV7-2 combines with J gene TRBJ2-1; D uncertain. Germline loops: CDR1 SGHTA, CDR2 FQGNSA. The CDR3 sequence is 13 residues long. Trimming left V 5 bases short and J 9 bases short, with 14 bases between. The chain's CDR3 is CASSLGWSGEQFF. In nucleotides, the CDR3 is TGTGCCAGCAGCCTAGGGTGGTCGGGTGAGCAGTTCTTC.